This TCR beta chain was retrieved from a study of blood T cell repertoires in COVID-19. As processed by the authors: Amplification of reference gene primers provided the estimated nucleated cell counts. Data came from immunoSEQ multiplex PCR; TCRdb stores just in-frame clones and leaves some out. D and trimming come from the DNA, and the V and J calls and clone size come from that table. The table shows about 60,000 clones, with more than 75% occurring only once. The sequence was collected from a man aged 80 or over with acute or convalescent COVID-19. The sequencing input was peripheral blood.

The CDR3: CASSLEIGKGDNEQFF. The CDR3 nucleotides are TGTGCCAGCAGCTTAGAAATAGGGAAGGGAGACAATGAGCAGTTCTTC. This chain connects TRBV7-2 to TRBJ2-1; D is possibly TRBD2 (5 bases). The CDR3 covers 16 residues. The V and J ends lost 1 base and 5 bases respectively, with 15 bases between them. Germline V lookup: CDR1 SGHTA, CDR2 FQGNSA. The full variable domain, rest sourced from reference TRBV7-2 and TRBJ2-1, is GAGVSQSPSNKVTEKGKDVELRCDPISGHTALYWYRQSLGQGLEFLIYFQGNSAPDKSGLPSDRFSAERTGGSVSTLTIQRTQQEDSAVYLCASSLEIGKGDNEQFFGPGTRLTVL.